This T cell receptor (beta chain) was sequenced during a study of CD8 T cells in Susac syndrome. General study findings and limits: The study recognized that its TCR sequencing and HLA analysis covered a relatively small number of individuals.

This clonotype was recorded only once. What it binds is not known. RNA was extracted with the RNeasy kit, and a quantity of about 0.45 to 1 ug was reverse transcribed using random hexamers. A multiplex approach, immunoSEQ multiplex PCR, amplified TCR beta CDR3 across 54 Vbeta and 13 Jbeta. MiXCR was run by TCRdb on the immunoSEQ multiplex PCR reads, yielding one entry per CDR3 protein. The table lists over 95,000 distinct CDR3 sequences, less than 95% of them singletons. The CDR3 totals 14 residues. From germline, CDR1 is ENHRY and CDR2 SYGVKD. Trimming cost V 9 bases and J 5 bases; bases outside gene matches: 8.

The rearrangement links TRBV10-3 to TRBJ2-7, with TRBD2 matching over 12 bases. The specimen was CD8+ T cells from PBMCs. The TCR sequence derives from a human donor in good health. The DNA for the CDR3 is TGTGCCATTAGAGGACTAGCGGGGCAGAACGAGCAGTACTTC. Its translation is CAIRGLAGQNEQYF.